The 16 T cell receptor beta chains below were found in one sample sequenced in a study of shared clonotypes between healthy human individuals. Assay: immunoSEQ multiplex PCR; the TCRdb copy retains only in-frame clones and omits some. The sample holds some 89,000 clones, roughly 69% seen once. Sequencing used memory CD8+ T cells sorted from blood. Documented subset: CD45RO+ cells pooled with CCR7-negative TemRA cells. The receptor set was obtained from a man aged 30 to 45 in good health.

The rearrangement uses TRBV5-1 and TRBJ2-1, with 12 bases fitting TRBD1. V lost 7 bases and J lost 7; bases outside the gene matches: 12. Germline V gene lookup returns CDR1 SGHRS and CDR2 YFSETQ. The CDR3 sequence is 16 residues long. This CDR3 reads CASAGRPGQGANEQFF. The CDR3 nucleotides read TGCGCCAGCGCCGGTAGACCGGGACAGGGGGCTAATGAGCAGTTCTTC.

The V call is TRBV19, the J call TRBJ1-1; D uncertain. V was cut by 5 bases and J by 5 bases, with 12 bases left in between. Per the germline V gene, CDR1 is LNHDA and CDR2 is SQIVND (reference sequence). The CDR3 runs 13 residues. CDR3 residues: CASSALTFTEAFF. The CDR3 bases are TGTGCCAGTAGTGCCCTAACTTTTACTGAAGCTTTCTTT. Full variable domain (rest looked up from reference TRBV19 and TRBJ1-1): DGGITQSPKYLFRKEGQNVTLSCEQNLNHDAMYWYRQDPGQGLRLIYYSQIVNDFQKGDIAEGYSVSREKKESFPLTVTSAQKNPTAFYLCASSALTFTEAFFGQGTRLTVV.

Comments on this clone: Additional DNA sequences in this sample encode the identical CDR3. The CDR3 coding sequence is TGCGCCAGCAGCCAGGACAGGGGGTCTTCCTACGAGCAGTACTTC. Translated, it gives CASSQDRGSSYEQYF. The chain uses TRBV4-1 and TRBJ2-7; TRBD1 agrees at 10 bases. Per germline, CDR1 MGHRA and CDR2 YSYEKL. After removal of 3 bases from V and 1 base from J, the junction contained 3 bases not matched to a gene. There are 15 residues in the CDR3.

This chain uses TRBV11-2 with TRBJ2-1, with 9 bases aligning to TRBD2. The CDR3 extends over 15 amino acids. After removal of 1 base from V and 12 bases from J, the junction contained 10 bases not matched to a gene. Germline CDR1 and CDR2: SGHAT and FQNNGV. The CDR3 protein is CASSLASGAYNGQFF. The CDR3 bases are TGTGCCAGCAGCTTAGCTAGCGGGGCCTACAACGGGCAGTTCTTC.

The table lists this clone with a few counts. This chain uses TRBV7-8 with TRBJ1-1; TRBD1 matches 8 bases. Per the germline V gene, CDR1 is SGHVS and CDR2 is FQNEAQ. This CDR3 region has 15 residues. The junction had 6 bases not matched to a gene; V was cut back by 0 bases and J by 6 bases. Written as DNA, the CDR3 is TGTGCCAGCAGCTTAGCTCCAGGGGGCTTACCTGAAGCTTTCTTT. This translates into CASSLAPGGLPEAFF.

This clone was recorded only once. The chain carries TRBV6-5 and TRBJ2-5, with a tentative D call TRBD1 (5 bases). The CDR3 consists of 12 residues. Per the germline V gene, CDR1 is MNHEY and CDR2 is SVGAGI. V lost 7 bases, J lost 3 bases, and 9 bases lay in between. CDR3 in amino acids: CASTGWKETQYF. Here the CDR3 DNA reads TGTGCCAGCACAGGGTGGAAAGAGACCCAGTACTTC.

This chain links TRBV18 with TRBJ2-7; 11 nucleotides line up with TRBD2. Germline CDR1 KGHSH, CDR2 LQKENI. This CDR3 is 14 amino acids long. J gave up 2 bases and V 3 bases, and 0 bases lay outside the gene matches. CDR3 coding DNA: TGTGCCAGCTCACCGGGACTAGCGGCCTACGAGCAGTACTTC. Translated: CASSPGLAAYEQYF. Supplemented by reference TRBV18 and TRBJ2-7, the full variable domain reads NAGVMQNPRHLVRRRGQEARLRCSPMKGHSHVYWYRQLPEEGLKFMVYLQKENIIDESGMPKERFSAEFPKEGPSILRIQQVVRGDSAAYFCASSPGLAAYEQYFGPGTRLTVT.

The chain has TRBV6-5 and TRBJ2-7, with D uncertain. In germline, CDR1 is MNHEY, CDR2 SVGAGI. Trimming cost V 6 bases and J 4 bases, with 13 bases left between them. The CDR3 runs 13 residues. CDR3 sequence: CASRISQEYEQYF. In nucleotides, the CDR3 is TGTGCCAGCAGAATCAGCCAAGAGTACGAGCAGTACTTC.

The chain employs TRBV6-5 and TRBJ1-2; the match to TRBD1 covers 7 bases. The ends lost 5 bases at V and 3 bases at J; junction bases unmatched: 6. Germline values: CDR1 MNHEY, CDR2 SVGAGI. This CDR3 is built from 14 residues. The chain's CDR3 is CASSQDRFDYGYTF. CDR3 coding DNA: TGTGCCAGCAGTCAGGACAGGTTCGACTATGGCTACACCTTC.

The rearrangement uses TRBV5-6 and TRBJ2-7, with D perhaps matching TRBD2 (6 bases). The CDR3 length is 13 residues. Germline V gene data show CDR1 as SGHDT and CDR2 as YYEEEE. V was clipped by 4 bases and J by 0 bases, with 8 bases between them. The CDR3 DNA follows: TGTGCCAGCAGCGTGGGACTCTCCTACGAGCAGTACTTC. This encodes CASSVGLSYEQYF.

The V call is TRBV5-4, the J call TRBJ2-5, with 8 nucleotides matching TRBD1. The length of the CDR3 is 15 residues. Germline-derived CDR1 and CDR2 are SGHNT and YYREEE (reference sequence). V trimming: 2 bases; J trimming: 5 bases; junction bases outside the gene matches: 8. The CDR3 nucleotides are TGTGCCAGCAGCTTTGACAGGGGAACTTGGGAGACCCAGTACTTC. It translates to CASSFDRGTWETQYF.

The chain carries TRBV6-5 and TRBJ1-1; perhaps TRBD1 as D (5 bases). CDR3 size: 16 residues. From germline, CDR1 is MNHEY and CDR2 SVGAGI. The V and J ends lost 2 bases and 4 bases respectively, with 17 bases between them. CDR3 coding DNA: TGTGCCAGCAGTTACCGGGACCGGACGTTGGGCACTGAAGCTTTCTTT. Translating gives CASSYRDRTLGTEAFF.

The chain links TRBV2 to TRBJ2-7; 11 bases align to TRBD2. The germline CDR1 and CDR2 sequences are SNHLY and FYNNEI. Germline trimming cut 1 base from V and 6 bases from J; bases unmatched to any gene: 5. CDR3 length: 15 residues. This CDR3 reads CASSEVRLAGGEQYF. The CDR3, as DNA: TGTGCCAGCAGTGAAGTGCGTCTAGCGGGAGGCGAGCAGTACTTC.

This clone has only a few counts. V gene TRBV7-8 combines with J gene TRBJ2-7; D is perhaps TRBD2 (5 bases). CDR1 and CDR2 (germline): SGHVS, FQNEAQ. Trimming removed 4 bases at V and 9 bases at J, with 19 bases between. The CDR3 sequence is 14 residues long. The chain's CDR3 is CASSSSGIQERQYF. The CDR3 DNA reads TGTGCCAGCAGCTCCTCCGGGATCCAAGAGAGGCAGTACTTC.

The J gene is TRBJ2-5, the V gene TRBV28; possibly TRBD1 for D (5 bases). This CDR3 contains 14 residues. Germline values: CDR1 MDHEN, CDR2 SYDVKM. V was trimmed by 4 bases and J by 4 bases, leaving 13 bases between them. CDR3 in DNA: TGTGCCAGCAGTTCCCTTAGCAGGGTAGAGACCCAGTACTTC. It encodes CASSSLSRVETQYF.

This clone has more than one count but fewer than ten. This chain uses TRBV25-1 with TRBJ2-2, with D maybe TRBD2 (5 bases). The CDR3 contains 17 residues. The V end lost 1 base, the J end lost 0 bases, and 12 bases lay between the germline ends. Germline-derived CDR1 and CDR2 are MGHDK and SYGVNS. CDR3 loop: CASSESRRETNTGELFF. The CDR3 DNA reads TGTGCCAGCAGTGAATCCCGTCGGGAAACGAACACCGGGGAGCTGTTTTTT.